Following are 28 T cell receptor beta chains from one sample sequenced in a study of cytomegalovirus exposure and HLA in healthy donors. Profiling relied on immunoSEQ multiplex PCR, and the TCRdb table lists in-frame clones only, not all of them. In the table there are 250,000 to 400,000 clones, roughly 90% of which are singletons. Sequenced sample: PBMCs. Receptors originate from a man aged 25 to 40 in good health and CMV-seronegative.

This clone was recorded only once. J is TRBJ2-3 and V is TRBV6-5; the D is unclear. Trimming shortened V by 6 bases and J by 2 bases, and 12 bases separated the two germline ends. Germline CDR1 is MNHEY and CDR2 is SVGAGI. This CDR3 spans 14 amino acids. CDR3 sequence: CASSSSKPTDTQYF. CDR3 nucleotides: TGTGCCAGCAGCTCGTCCAAGCCCACAGATACGCAGTATTTT.

This clone showed up just once. J is TRBJ1-4 and V is TRBV11-2; no firm D call. This CDR3 is built from 14 residues. Germline lookup yields CDR1 SGHAT and CDR2 FQNNGV. Trimming shortened V by 5 bases and J by 4 bases, and 11 bases separated the two germline ends. The CDR3: CASSPGLRNEKLFF. CDR3 sequence (DNA): TGTGCCAGCAGCCCGGGGTTACGTAATGAAAAACTGTTTTTT.

The chain couples TRBV18 to TRBJ2-6, with D possibly being TRBD2 (5 bases). Deletions cut 3 bases from V and 0 bases from J, with 15 bases between. Germline lookup yields CDR1 KGHSH and CDR2 LQKENI. The CDR3 is made up of 18 amino acids. This chain's CDR3 is CASSPGVQFPSGANVLTF. The CDR3 bases are TGTGCCAGCTCACCCGGGGTACAATTCCCCTCTGGGGCCAACGTCCTGACTTTC. Full variable domain (missing parts from reference TRBV18 and TRBJ2-6): NAGVMQNPRHLVRRRGQEARLRCSPMKGHSHVYWYRQLPEEGLKFMVYLQKENIIDESGMPKERFSAEFPKEGPSILRIQQVVRGDSAAYFCASSPGVQFPSGANVLTFGAGSRLTVL.

The rearrangement uses TRBV19 and TRBJ2-1; TRBD2 matches at 8 bases. The CDR3 length is 14 residues. Germline V gives CDR1 LNHDA, CDR2 SQIVND (reference sequence). With 3 bases clipped from V and 7 bases from J, the junction kept 5 bases outside the gene matches. This chain's CDR3 is CASSIDGGANEQFF. The CDR3 DNA sequence: TGTGCCAGTAGTATCGACGGGGGGGCGAATGAGCAGTTCTTC.

This clone was detected once. The V and J genes are TRBV29-1 and TRBJ1-4, with TRBD1 matching over 7 bases. There are 14 residues in the CDR3. Germline V CDR1 and CDR2: SQVTM, ANQGSEA. V dropped 6 bases and J dropped 4; count of bases not matched to a gene: 8. The DNA for the CDR3 is TGCAGCGTGGGGAGGACAGGCAATAATGAAAAACTGTTTTTT. Its protein product is CSVGRTGNNEKLFF.

The chain uses TRBV7-2 and TRBJ1-2; 8 bases agree with TRBD1. The CDR3 spans 15 residues. V was pared by 5 bases and J by 8 bases, with 13 bases of the junction left unmatched. Germline V lookup: CDR1 SGHTA, CDR2 FQGNSA. CDR3 nucleotides: TGTGCCAGCAGCCCAGAGGGGACAGGCGCCAGGGGCTACACCTTC. This codes for CASSPEGTGARGYTF.

The chain joins TRBV16 to TRBJ2-3; no clear D. V dropped 4 bases and J dropped 4 bases, with 3 bases sitting between them. The germline V gene encodes CDR1 KGHSY and CDR2 FQNENV. The CDR3 runs to 11 residues. Here the CDR3 reads CASSLADTQYF. The CDR3 nucleotides are TGTGCCAGCAGCCTAGCAGATACGCAGTATTTT.

J is TRBJ2-7 and V is TRBV7-9, with D possibly TRBD1 on 6 matching bases. The V and J ends lost 1 base and 5 bases respectively, with 15 bases between them. Per germline, CDR1 SEHNR and CDR2 FQNEAQ (reference sequence). This CDR3 spans 15 amino acids. DNA for the CDR3: TGTGCCAGCAGCTTAGAAGTCCAGGGGTTCCACGAGCAGTACTTC. Translation: CASSLEVQGFHEQYF.

This chain uses TRBV7-8 with TRBJ2-7; unclear D gene. The CDR3 is 13 amino acids. Trimming shortened V by 1 base and J by 4 bases, and 8 bases separated the two germline ends. Per the germline V gene, CDR1 is SGHVS and CDR2 is FQNEAQ. CDR3 nucleotide sequence: TGTGCCAGCAGCTTAGAGAGGTATTACGAGCAGTACTTC. Translated, it gives CASSLERYYEQYF. Based on the CDR3 plus reference TRBV7-8 and TRBJ2-7, the full variable domain is GAGVSQSPRYKVAKRGQDVALRCDPISGHVSLFWYQQALGQGPEFLTYFQNEAQLDKSGLPSDRFFAERPEGSVSTLKIQRTQQEDSAVYLCASSLERYYEQYFGPGTRLTVT.

This clone has a handful of counts. The chain carries TRBV20-1 and TRBJ2-3, with a possible D match to TRBD1 (6 bases). Deletions cut 2 bases from V and 14 bases from J, with 14 bases between. Germline V gene lookup returns CDR1 DFQATT and CDR2 SNEGSKA (reference sequence). This CDR3 has 11 residues. In nucleotides, the CDR3 is TGCAGTGCTAGACAGGGGTTTCGTGTGTATTTT. Translating it yields CSARQGFRVYF.

The chain carries TRBV4-2 and TRBJ2-3; D is perhaps TRBD2 (6 bases). V was shortened by 0 bases and J by 5 bases, with 12 bases between the two germline ends. Germline V gene data show CDR1 as LGHNA and CDR2 as YNFKEQ. The CDR3 covers 15 residues. The CDR3: CASSQEGGSVDTQYF. CDR3 nucleotide sequence: TGTGCCAGCAGCCAAGAGGGGGGTTCTGTAGATACGCAGTATTTT.

Here the CDR3 reads CASSRDFEKLFF. The CDR3 nucleotides are TGTGCCAGCAGCCGGGACTTTGAAAAACTGTTTTTT. J is TRBJ1-4 and V is TRBV6-5; the D gene is possibly TRBD1 (5 bases). Deletions cut 6 bases from V and 7 bases from J, with 9 bases between. The CDR3 is 12 amino acids. Germline assignment: CDR1 MNHEY and CDR2 SVGAGI.

The chain combines TRBV4-1 with TRBJ2-1; D perhaps matches TRBD1 (6 bases). Germline CDR1 is MGHRA and CDR2 is YSYEKL. This CDR3 has 13 residues. V was clipped by 2 bases and J by 5 bases, with 7 bases between them. The CDR3 sequence: CASSQYRDNEQFF. The CDR3 DNA reads TGCGCCAGCAGCCAATACAGGGACAATGAGCAGTTCTTC.

The CDR3: CASSETGAYEQYF. CDR3 in DNA: TGTGCCAGCAGTGAGACAGGGGCCTACGAGCAGTACTTC. The chain uses TRBV25-1 and TRBJ2-7; 8 positions match TRBD1. V dropped 3 bases and J dropped 2; count of bases not matched to a gene: 0. Germline V gene sequence: CDR1 MGHDK, CDR2 SYGVNS. CDR3 size: 13 residues.

The V gene is TRBV5-4, the J gene TRBJ2-5, with 7 nucleotides matching TRBD2. Per germline, CDR1 SGHNT and CDR2 YYREEE (reference sequence). Trimming at V came to 2 bases and at J to 4 bases, leaving 14 bases not matched to a gene. CDR3 length equals 17 residues. The CDR3 sequence: CASSFGLGSGLGETQYF. DNA for the CDR3: TGTGCCAGCAGCTTCGGCCTCGGGAGCGGACTAGGAGAGACCCAGTACTTC. The full variable domain, in which reference TRBV5-4 and TRBJ2-5 provide the parts outside the CDR3, is ETGVTQSPTHLIKTRGQQVTLRCSSQSGHNTVSWYQQALGQGPQFIFQYYREEENGRGNFPPRFSGLQFPNYSSELNVNALELDDSALYLCASSFGLGSGLGETQYFGPGTRLLVL.

This sequence joins TRBV5-1 and TRBJ2-2, with D maybe TRBD1 (5 bases). This CDR3 region has 14 residues. In germline, CDR1 is SGHRS, CDR2 YFSETQ. Trimming took 0 bases from V and 8 from J, leaving 11 bases between them. The CDR3 loop reads CASSLGQSRGELFF. The CDR3 DNA reads TGCGCCAGCAGCTTGGGACAGTCTCGAGGGGAGCTGTTTTTT.

This chain connects TRBV5-6 to TRBJ2-7; TRBD1 matches at 7 bases. The length of the CDR3 is 14 residues. Trimming at V came to 4 bases and at J to 0 bases, leaving 4 bases not matched to a gene. CDR1 is SGHDT and CDR2 is YYEEEE in the germline V gene. The chain's CDR3 is CASSAGTASYEQYF. CDR3 nucleotide sequence: TGTGCCAGCAGCGCCGGGACAGCCTCCTACGAGCAGTACTTC.

V and J are TRBV6-5 and TRBJ2-7; 10 bases are a match to TRBD1. This CDR3 spans 15 amino acids. Per germline, CDR1 MNHEY and CDR2 SVGAGI. Trimming cost V 6 bases and J 5 bases; bases outside gene matches: 10. The CDR3 reads CASRRAGTGDHEQYF. In nucleotides, the CDR3 is TGTGCCAGCAGACGAGCCGGGACAGGGGACCACGAGCAGTACTTC.

The V call is TRBV6-1, the J call TRBJ2-2; D gene ambiguous. The CDR3 runs to 13 residues. Germline values: CDR1 MNHNS, CDR2 SASEGT. V was pared by 3 bases and J by 2 bases, with 4 bases between. The CDR3 reads CASSDINTGELFF. The CDR3 region has the DNA TGTGCCAGCAGTGATATAAACACCGGGGAGCTGTTTTTT.

This clone was counted a few times. The chain couples TRBV30 to TRBJ1-2, with 9 bases lining up with TRBD1. Germline V lookup: CDR1 GTSNPN, CDR2 SVGIG (reference sequence). The CDR3 runs 15 residues. The V segment lost 5 bases and the J segment 6 bases; nucleotides outside the gene matches: 13. CDR3 loop: CAWYSGTGSPDGYTF. The CDR3 coding sequence is TGTGCCTGGTACTCCGGGACAGGGAGTCCTGATGGCTACACCTTC. Supplemented by reference TRBV30 and TRBJ1-2, the full variable domain reads SQTIHQWPATLVQPVGSPLSLECTVEGTSNPNLYWYRQAAGRGLQLLFYSVGIGQISSEVPQNLSASRPQDRQFILSSKKLLLSDSGFYLCAWYSGTGSPDGYTFGSGTRLTVV.

This chain joins TRBV19 and TRBJ1-1, with D perhaps matching TRBD1 (5 bases). This CDR3 is 15 amino acids long. CDR1 and CDR2 (germline): LNHDA, SQIVND (reference sequence). V was trimmed by 5 bases and J by 0 bases, leaving 13 bases between them. CDR3 loop: CASSLDTLMNTEAFF. For the CDR3, the DNA is TGTGCCAGTAGTCTGGACACGCTGATGAACACTGAAGCTTTCTTT.

V usage is TRBV7-2 and J usage is TRBJ2-3, with 12 bases that match TRBD2. CDR1 is SGHTA, CDR2 FQGNSA, per germline. Trimming removed 5 bases from V and 6 bases from J; junction bases left unmatched: 12. The CDR3 spans 17 residues. As DNA, the CDR3 is TGTGCCAGCAGCCGTACCTCTAGCGGGGGGGATAAGGATACGCAGTATTTT. The encoded protein is CASSRTSSGGDKDTQYF. The full variable domain, rest sourced from reference TRBV7-2 and TRBJ2-3, is GAGVSQSPSNKVTEKGKDVELRCDPISGHTALYWYRQSLGQGLEFLIYFQGNSAPDKSGLPSDRFSAERTGGSVSTLTIQRTQQEDSAVYLCASSRTSSGGDKDTQYFGPGTRLTVL.

This chain links TRBV29-1 with TRBJ1-4; D is possibly TRBD1 (5 bases). CDR1 is SQVTM, CDR2 ANQGSEA, per germline. The germline V and J ends were trimmed by 6 bases and 17 bases, with 19 bases remaining between them. This CDR3 is built from 11 residues. DNA for the CDR3: TGCAGCGTCGTCGGCGATGGAAGGGGCTTTTTT. Translated: CSVVGDGRGFF.

This clone was seen only once. V is TRBV2 and J is TRBJ2-5; 10 bases are shared with TRBD1. The V gene end was trimmed by 3 bases and the J gene end by 1 base; junction bases not matched to a gene: 5. CDR1 is SNHLY, CDR2 FYNNEI, per germline. This CDR3 spans 16 amino acids. The CDR3 is CASSDGTGAPQETQYF. As DNA, the CDR3 is TGTGCCAGCAGTGACGGGACAGGGGCACCCCAAGAGACCCAGTACTTC.

The J gene is TRBJ2-7, the V gene TRBV7-9, with D tentatively TRBD1 (6 bases). The V and J ends lost 1 base and 4 bases respectively, with 14 bases between them. Germline lookup yields CDR1 SEHNR and CDR2 FQNEAQ (reference sequence). This CDR3 has 15 amino acids. The CDR3 is CASSLVSRGPYEQYF. The CDR3 DNA reads TGTGCCAGCAGCTTAGTATCCAGGGGACCGTACGAGCAGTACTTC.

This chain joins TRBV7-9 and TRBJ2-7; D possibly corresponds to TRBD2 (5 bases). From germline, CDR1 is SEHNR and CDR2 FQNEAQ (reference sequence). With 5 bases removed from V and 0 bases from J, the gap between germline ends came to 14 bases. The CDR3 contains 15 residues. The CDR3 is CASSTWTGDSYEQYF. Here the CDR3 DNA reads TGTGCCAGCAGCACATGGACCGGGGACTCCTACGAGCAGTACTTC.

V usage is TRBV27 and J usage is TRBJ2-1; 11 bases are shared with TRBD2. Germline CDR1 reads MNHEY; CDR2 reads SMNVEV (reference sequence). The CDR3 contains 15 residues. V was clipped by 5 bases and J by 3 bases; unmatched bases: 3. The CDR3, as DNA: TGTGCCAGCAGTCCCGGGACTAGCGGCTACAATGAGCAGTTCTTC. It is translated as CASSPGTSGYNEQFF.

This chain links TRBV11-2 with TRBJ2-5; TRBD2 agrees at 11 bases. Germline CDR1 SGHAT, CDR2 FQNNGV. The trim removed 3 bases at V and 5 bases at J, leaving 8 bases unmatched. The CDR3 has 16 amino acids. The CDR3 is CASSFLSGGAVETQYF. CDR3 sequence (DNA): TGTGCCAGCAGCTTTCTTAGCGGGGGGGCCGTGGAGACCCAGTACTTC.